A selection of T cell receptor beta chains follows, all from one sample in a study of radiation and T cells in renal cell carcinoma. The method was immunoSEQ multiplex PCR; TCRdb's version includes in-frame clones alone and lacks a portion of them. The sample consists of approximately 83,000 clones, approximately 80% of them appearing once. The source material was blood, sampled from a patient whose treatment included radiotherapy and nephrectomy. The receptors derive from a man in his fifties with renal cell carcinoma. Each CDR3 is given without its conserved first and last residue.

j_call v_call cdr3_aa
TRBJ1-2 TRBV29-1 SVDPGGTEGYT
TRBJ2-7 TRBV7-9 ASSPRDEQY
TRBJ2-1 TRBV27 ASKPISGVSGYEQF
TRBJ2-1 TRBV18 ASSTMSSNEQF
TRBJ2-7 TRBV7-2 ASSLFAGDFSYEQY
TRBJ1-6 TRBV5-1 ASSSISAQNSPLH
TRBJ2-2 TRBV28 ASSENTGELF
TRBJ1-2 TRBV11-2 ASSSRLDRVQGYT
TRBJ2-1 TRBV10-2 ASTIAGTNEQF
TRBJ2-7 TRBV5-6 ASSLSGTGGYEQY
TRBJ2-5 TRBV19 ASSVAGRPLGETQY
TRBJ2-3 TRBV9 ASSGTRGAGVRDTQY